This record covers a single T cell receptor beta chain. Its antigen remains unidentified. The CDR3 runs 16 residues. Unmatched junction bases numbered 8, after V lost 0 bases and J lost 8 bases. The germline V gene has CDR1 SGHNT and CDR2 YYREEE (reference sequence). With random hexamers, 0.5 to 1 ug RNA was reverse transcribed. Multiplex PCR with immunoSEQ amplified the TCR beta CDR3 across 54 Vbeta and 13 Jbeta. MiXCR was run by TCRdb on the immunoSEQ multiplex PCR reads, yielding one entry per CDR3 protein. This sample has 240,000 or so distinct CDR3 sequences; about 95% occur once, and the top ten carry 0.1%. The data were taken from a study of CD8 T cells in Susac syndrome. About the research overall: Within the sequenced group of Susac syndrome patients, more than 5 showed active disease and about eight were in remission. General study points: The CD4+ T cell repertoire of patients with Susac syndrome showed no detectable clonal expansion.

Purification of the CD8+ and CD4+ T cells relied on negative isolation, and TEMRA cells underwent FACS enrichment. Source material: CD4+ T cells from PBMCs. The J gene is TRBJ2-1, the V gene TRBV5-4; 10 bases agree with TRBD2. The sequence was collected from a human donor with Susac syndrome. The CDR3 region is CASSLALAGVADEQFF. The DNA of the CDR3 is TGTGCCAGCAGCTTGGCGCTAGCGGGAGTTGCGGATGAGCAGTTCTTC.